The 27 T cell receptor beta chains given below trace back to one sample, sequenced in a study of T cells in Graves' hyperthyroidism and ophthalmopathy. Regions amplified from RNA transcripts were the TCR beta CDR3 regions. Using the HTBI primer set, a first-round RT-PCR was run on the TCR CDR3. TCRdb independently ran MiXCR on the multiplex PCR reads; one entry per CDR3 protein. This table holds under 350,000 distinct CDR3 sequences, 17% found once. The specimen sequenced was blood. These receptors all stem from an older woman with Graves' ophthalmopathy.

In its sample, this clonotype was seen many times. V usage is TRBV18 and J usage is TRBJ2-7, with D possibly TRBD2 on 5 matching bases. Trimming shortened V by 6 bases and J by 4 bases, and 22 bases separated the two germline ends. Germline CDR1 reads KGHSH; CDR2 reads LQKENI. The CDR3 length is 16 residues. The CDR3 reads CASSPPSGPSGYEQYF. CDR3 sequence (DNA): TGTGCCAGCTCGCCGCCAAGCGGACCTAGTGGGTACGAGCAGTACTTC.

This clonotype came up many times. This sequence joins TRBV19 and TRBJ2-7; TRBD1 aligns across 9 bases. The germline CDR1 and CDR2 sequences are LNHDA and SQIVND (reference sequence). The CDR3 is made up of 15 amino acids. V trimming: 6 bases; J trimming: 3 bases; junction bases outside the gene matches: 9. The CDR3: CASRIRPGQGYEQYF. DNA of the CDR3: TGTGCCAGTAGGATTCGTCCGGGACAGGGCTACGAGCAGTACTTC.

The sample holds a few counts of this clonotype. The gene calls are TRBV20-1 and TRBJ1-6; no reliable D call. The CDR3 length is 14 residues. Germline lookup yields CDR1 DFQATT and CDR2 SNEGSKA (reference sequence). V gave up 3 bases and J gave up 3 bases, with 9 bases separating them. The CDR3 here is CSARSGLYNSPLHF. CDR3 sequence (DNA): TGCAGTGCTAGGTCCGGCCTCTATAATTCACCCCTCCACTTT.

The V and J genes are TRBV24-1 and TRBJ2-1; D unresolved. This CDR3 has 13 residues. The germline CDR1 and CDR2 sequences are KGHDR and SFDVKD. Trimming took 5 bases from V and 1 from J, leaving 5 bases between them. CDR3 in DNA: TGTGCCACCAGTGTTGGTTCCTACAATGAGCAGTTCTTC. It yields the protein CATSVGSYNEQFF.

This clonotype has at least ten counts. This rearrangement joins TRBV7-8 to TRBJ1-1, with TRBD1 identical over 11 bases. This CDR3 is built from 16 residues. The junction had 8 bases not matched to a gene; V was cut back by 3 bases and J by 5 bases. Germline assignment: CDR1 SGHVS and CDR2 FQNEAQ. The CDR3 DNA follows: TGTGCCAGCAGCTTCGGACAGGGGGCTGATGCAACTGAAGCTTTCTTT. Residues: CASSFGQGADATEAFF.

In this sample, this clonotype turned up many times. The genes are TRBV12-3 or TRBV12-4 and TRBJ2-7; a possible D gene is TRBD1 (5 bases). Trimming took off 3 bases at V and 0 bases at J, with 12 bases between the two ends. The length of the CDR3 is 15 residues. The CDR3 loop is CASSFLTENSYEQYF. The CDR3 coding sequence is TGTGCCAGCAGTTTTCTGACAGAGAACTCCTACGAGCAGTACTTC.

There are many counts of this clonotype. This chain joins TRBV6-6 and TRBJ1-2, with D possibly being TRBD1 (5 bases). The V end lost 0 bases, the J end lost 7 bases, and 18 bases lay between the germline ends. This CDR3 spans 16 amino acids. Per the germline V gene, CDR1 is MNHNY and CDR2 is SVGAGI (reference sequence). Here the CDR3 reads CASSYSRGRAFGGYTF. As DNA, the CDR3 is TGTGCCAGCAGTTACTCGAGGGGCAGGGCGTTCGGTGGCTACACCTTC.

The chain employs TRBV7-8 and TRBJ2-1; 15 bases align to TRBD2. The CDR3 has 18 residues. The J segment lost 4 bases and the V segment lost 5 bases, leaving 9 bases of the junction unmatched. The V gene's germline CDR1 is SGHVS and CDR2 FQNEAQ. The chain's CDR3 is CASSHPTGLAGGYNEQFF. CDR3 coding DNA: TGTGCCAGCAGCCACCCCACGGGACTAGCGGGAGGATACAATGAGCAGTTCTTC.

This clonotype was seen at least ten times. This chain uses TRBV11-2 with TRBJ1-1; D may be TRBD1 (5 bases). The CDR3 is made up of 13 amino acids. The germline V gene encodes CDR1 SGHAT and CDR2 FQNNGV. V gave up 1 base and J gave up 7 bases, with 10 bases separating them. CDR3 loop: CASSLAEGIEAFF. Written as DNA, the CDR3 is TGTGCCAGCAGCTTAGCAGAGGGGATTGAAGCTTTCTTT.

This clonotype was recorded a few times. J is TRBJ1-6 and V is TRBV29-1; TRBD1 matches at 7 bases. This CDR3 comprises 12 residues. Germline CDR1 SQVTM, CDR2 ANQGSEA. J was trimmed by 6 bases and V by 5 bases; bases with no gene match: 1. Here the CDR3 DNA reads TGCAGCGTTCGGGACAGTAATTCACCCCTCCACTTT. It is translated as CSVRDSNSPLHF.

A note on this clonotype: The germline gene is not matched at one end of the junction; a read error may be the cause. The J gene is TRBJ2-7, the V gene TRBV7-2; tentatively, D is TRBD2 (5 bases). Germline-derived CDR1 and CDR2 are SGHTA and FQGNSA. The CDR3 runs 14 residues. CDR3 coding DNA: TGTGCCAGTAGCTCCGGTCCGGGGAACTACGAGCAGTACTTC. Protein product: CASSSGPGNYEQYF.

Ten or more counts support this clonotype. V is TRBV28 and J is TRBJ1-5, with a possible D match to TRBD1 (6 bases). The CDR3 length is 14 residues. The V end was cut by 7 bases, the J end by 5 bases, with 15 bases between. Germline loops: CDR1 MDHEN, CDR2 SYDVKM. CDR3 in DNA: TGTGCCAGCAACCAGGGGCGCGGGGATCAGCCCCAGCATTTT. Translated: CASNQGRGDQPQHF.

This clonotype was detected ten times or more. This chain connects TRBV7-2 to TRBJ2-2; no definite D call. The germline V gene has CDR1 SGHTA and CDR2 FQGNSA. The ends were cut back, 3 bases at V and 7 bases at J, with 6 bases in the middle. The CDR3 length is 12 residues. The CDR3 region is CASSFKYGELFF. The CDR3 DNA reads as TGTGCCAGCAGCTTTAAGTACGGGGAGCTGTTTTTT.

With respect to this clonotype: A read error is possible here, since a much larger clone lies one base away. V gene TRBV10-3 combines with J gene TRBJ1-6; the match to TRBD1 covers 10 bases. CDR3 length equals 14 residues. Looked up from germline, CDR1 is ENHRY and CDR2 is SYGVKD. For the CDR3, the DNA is TGTGCCATCAGTGGACAGGGGGCTGATTCACACCTCCACTTT. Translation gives CAISGQGADSHLHF.

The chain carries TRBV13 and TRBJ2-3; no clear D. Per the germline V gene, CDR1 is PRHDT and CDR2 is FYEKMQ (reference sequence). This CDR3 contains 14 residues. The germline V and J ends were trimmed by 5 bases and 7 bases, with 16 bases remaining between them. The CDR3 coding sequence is TGTGCCAGCAGCCCCATAATAAAATCACATACGCAGTATTTT. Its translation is CASSPIIKSHTQYF. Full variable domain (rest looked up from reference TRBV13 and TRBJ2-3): AAGVIQSPRHLIKEKRETATLKCYPIPRHDTVYWYQQGPGQDPQFLISFYEKMQSDKGSIPDRFSAQQFSDYHSELNMSSLELGDSALYFCASSPIIKSHTQYFGPGTRLTVL.

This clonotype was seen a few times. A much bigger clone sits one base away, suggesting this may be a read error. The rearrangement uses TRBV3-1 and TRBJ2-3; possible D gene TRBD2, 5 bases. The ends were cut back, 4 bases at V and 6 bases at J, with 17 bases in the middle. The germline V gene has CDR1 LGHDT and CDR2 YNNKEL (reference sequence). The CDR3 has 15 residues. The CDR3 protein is CASSPQLVLKDTQYF. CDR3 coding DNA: TGTGCCAGCAGCCCGCAACTAGTTCTCAAGGATACGCAGTATTTT.

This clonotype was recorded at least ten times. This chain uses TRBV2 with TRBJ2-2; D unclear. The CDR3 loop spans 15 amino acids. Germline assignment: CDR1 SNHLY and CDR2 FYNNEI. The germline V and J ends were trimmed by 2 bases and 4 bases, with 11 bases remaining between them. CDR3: CASSEREVGTGELFF. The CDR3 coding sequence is TGTGCCAGCAGTGAAAGGGAAGTAGGCACCGGGGAGCTGTTTTTT.

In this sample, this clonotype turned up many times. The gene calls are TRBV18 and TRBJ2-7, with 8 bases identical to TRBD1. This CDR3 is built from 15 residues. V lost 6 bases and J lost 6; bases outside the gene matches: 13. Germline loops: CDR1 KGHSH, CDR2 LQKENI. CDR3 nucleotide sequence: TGTGCCAGCTCCTCTTCCGGGACAGGAGGCGCCGAGCAGTACTTC. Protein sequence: CASSSSGTGGAEQYF.

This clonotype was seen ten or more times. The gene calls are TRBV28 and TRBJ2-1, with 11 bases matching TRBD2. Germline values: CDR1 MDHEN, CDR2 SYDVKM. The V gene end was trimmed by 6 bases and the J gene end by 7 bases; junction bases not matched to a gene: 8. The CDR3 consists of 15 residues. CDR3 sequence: CASRLAGVGGNEQFF. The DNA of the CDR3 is TGTGCCAGCAGACTAGCGGGAGTAGGTGGGAATGAGCAGTTCTTC.

The CDR3 spells CASSPDRLVGEAFF. The DNA of the CDR3 is TGTGCCAGCTCACCCGACCGACTTGTAGGTGAAGCTTTCTTT. This chain joins TRBV18 and TRBJ1-1, with D unclear. The CDR3 extends over 14 amino acids. V gave up 3 bases and J gave up 7 bases, with 15 bases separating them. Germline CDR1 reads KGHSH; CDR2 reads LQKENI.

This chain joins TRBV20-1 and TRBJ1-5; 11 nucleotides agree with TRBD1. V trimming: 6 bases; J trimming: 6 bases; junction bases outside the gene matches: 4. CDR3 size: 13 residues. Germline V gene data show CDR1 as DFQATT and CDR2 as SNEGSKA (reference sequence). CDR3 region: CSARTGGGQPQHF. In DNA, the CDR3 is TGCAGTGCCCGGACAGGGGGCGGTCAGCCCCAGCATTTT.

CDR3 in DNA: TGCAGTGCTAGTAGATCGGGTGGAGGCGAGCAGTACTTC. This gives the protein CSASRSGGGEQYF. The gene calls are TRBV20-1 and TRBJ2-7, with D possibly being TRBD2 (5 bases). CDR1 is DFQATT and CDR2 is SNEGSKA in the germline V gene (reference sequence). Trimming removed 3 bases from V and 6 bases from J, with 15 bases in between. The CDR3 contains 13 residues.

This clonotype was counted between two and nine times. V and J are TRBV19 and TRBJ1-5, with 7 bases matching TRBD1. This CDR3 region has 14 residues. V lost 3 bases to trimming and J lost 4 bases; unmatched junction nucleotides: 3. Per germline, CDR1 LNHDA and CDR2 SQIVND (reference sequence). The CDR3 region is CASSISRGNQPQHF. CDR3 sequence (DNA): TGTGCCAGTAGTATTTCCAGGGGGAATCAGCCCCAGCATTTT.

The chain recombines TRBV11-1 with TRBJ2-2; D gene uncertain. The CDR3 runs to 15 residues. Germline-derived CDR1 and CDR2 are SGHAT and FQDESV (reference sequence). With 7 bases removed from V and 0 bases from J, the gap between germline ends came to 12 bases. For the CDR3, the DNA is TGTGCCAGCACTGCGTCCCACGCGAACACCGGGGAGCTGTTTTTT. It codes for CASTASHANTGELFF.

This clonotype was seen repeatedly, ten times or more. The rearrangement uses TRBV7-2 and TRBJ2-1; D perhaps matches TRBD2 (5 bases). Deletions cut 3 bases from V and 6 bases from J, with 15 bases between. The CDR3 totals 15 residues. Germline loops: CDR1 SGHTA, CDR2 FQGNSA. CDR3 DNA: TGTGCCAGCAGCTTTACTAGGAATTTTCGCAATGAGCAGTTCTTC. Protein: CASSFTRNFRNEQFF.

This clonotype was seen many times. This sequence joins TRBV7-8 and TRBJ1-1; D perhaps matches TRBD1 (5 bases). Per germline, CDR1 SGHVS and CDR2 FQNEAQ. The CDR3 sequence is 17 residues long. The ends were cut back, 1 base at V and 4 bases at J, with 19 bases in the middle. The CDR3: CASSLVVGGTRGTEAFF. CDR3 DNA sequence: TGTGCCAGCAGCTTAGTTGTCGGGGGTACTCGAGGCACTGAAGCTTTCTTT.

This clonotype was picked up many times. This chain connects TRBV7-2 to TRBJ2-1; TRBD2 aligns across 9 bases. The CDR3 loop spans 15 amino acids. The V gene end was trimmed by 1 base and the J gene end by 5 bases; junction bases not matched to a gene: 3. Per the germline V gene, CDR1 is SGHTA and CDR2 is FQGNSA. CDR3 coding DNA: TGTGCCAGCAGCTTAGGACTAGCGGCTAACAATGAGCAGTTCTTC. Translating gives CASSLGLAANNEQFF.